Each of the 7 T cell receptor beta chains below was sequenced from the same sample in a study of Graves' ophthalmopathy and Graves' hyperthyroidism. As the template, RNA transcripts were used to amplify TCR beta CDR3 regions. Second-round multiplex PCR came after a first-round RT-PCR that employed HTBI primers. One entry per CDR3 protein results from TCRdb running MiXCR on the multiplex PCR reads. The sample holds some 400,000 distinct CDR3 sequences, 15% to 20% seen once. Sequencing was done on a sample of peripheral blood. The receptors originated from a woman aged 18-35 years with Graves' ophthalmopathy.

This clonotype was observed a handful of times. The chain is built from TRBV28 and TRBJ1-1; D possibly corresponds to TRBD1 (6 bases). Germline loops: CDR1 MDHEN, CDR2 SYDVKM. CDR3 length: 13 amino acids. The germline V and J ends were trimmed by 8 bases and 8 bases, with 18 bases remaining between them. The CDR3 loop is CASLDRHRPEAFF. CDR3 DNA: TGTGCCAGCCTGGACAGACATAGACCCGAAGCTTTCTTT.

This clonotype occurred many times. This rearrangement joins TRBV29-1 to TRBJ1-2, with 9 bases fitting TRBD1. The CDR3 spans 15 residues. Germline lookup yields CDR1 SQVTM and CDR2 ANQGSEA. V lost 3 bases and J lost 6; bases outside the gene matches: 11. CDR3: CSVDGGGQGFNGYTF. In DNA form, the CDR3 reads TGCAGCGTTGATGGAGGTGGACAGGGGTTTAATGGCTACACCTTC.

This clonotype was seen ten or more times. The chain recombines TRBV10-2 with TRBJ1-1; D might be TRBD1 (6 bases). Trimming took off 4 bases at V and 4 bases at J, with 13 bases between the two ends. Germline CDR1 WSHSY, CDR2 SAAADI. CDR3 length: 14 amino acids. CDR3 nucleotide sequence: TGCGCCAGCAGTGGGCCAGGGGCGGCCACTGAAGCTTTCTTT. It is translated as CASSGPGAATEAFF.

This clonotype was observed at least ten times. V is TRBV28 and J is TRBJ2-7; D perhaps matches TRBD1 (5 bases). From germline, CDR1 is MDHEN and CDR2 SYDVKM. Trimming removed 7 bases from V and 6 bases from J, with 13 bases in between. CDR3 length equals 12 residues. The CDR3 is CASTSQGVEQYF. DNA of the CDR3: TGTGCCAGCACCTCGCAAGGGGTCGAGCAGTACTTC.

The table lists this clonotype with many counts. The chain carries TRBV6-9 and TRBJ2-5, with TRBD1 matching 7 bases. The CDR3 totals 15 residues. The V segment lost 5 bases and the J segment 5 bases; nucleotides outside the gene matches: 11. Germline V gene lookup returns CDR1 MNHGY and CDR2 SVAAGI. DNA for the CDR3: TGTGCCAGCAGTGCAACTAGGGGGCCCAGGGAGACCCAGTACTTC. Translated: CASSATRGPRETQYF.

There are many counts of this clonotype. This chain joins TRBV5-1 and TRBJ2-7; 7 nucleotides match TRBD1. Germline lookup yields CDR1 SGHRS and CDR2 YFSETQ. This CDR3 is 13 amino acids long. V lost 5 bases, J lost 2 bases, and 4 bases stayed unmatched. The CDR3 loop reads CASRGGNAYEQYF. In DNA, the CDR3 is TGCGCCAGCAGAGGGGGCAACGCCTACGAGCAGTACTTC.

This clonotype has ten or more counts. The gene calls are TRBV6-5 and TRBJ1-5, with unresolved D. The germline CDR1 and CDR2 sequences are MNHEY and SVGAGI. Trimming shortened V by 4 bases and J by 12 bases, and 13 bases separated the two germline ends. The CDR3 covers 12 residues. The CDR3 region has the DNA TGTGCCAGCAGTTCCCTCGACGGAGGCCAGCATTTT. Protein: CASSSLDGGQHF.